This section outlines one T cell receptor (beta chain) sequence together with its context. Profiled with immunoSEQ multiplex PCR; TCRdb holds only in-frame clones, not every one. The sample consists of about 220,000 clones, approximately 81% of them appearing once. The CDR3 extends over 15 amino acids. The trim removed 5 bases at V and 3 bases at J, leaving 6 bases unmatched. Per germline, CDR1 SGHNT and CDR2 YENEEA. The source of the sample is a study of blood T cell repertoires in COVID-19. J is TRBJ1-4 and V is TRBV11-3; TRBD1 agrees at 7 bases. The sequenced sample was peripheral blood. The sequence derives from a woman aged 80 or over with acute or convalescent COVID-19. The CDR3 DNA reads TGTGCCAGCAGCATCCGACAGGGACCTAATGAAAAACTGTTTTTT. This translates into CASSIRQGPNEKLFF. Combining the CDR3 with reference TRBV11-3 and TRBJ1-4 gives the whole variable domain EAGVVQSPRYKIIEKKQPVAFWCNPISGHNTLYWYLQNLGQGPELLIRYENEEAVDDSQLPKDRFSAERLKGVDSTLKIQPAELGDSAVYLCASSIRQGPNEKLFFGSGTQLSVL.